One and the same sample provided the 9 T cell receptor beta chains below, sequenced in a study of cytomegalovirus exposure and HLA in healthy donors. Assay used: immunoSEQ multiplex PCR; TCRdb lists only in-frame clones, some missing. Here the sample spans about 100,000 clones, approximately 85% being singletons. Sequenced material: PBMCs. Source of these receptors: a woman aged 18-30 years in good health and CMV-seronegative.

The chain carries TRBV27 and TRBJ2-7; D may be TRBD2 (6 bases). The V end was cut by 6 bases, the J end by 2 bases, with 11 bases between. This CDR3 has 13 residues. Germline loops: CDR1 MNHEY, CDR2 SMNVEV (reference sequence). The CDR3 DNA is TGTGCCAGCAGCGGAGGGGCCACCTACGAGCAGTACTTC. It is translated as CASSGGATYEQYF.

The rearrangement joins TRBV4-1 to TRBJ2-1; 9 bases map to TRBD2. The CDR3 loop spans 16 amino acids. Germline assignment: CDR1 MGHRA and CDR2 YSYEKL. The trim removed 4 bases at V and 6 bases at J, leaving 10 bases unmatched. The CDR3 region is CASSRTMRGGFNEQFF. CDR3 DNA sequence: TGCGCCAGCAGCCGGACTATGCGGGGGGGCTTCAATGAGCAGTTCTTC.

This rearrangement joins TRBV27 to TRBJ1-2; 10 positions match TRBD1. The V gene's germline CDR1 is MNHEY and CDR2 SMNVEV (reference sequence). The ends lost 2 bases at V and 7 bases at J; junction bases unmatched: 1. The length of the CDR3 is 13 residues. The CDR3 nucleotides read TGTGCCAGCAGTTTAGACAGGGGGCTTGGCTACACCTTC. Translated: CASSLDRGLGYTF.

DNA for the CDR3: TGCGCCAGCAGCGAACAGGAGAATCAGCCCCAGCATTTT. Encoded protein: CASSEQENQPQHF. The chain carries TRBV5-1 and TRBJ1-5; possible D gene TRBD1, 5 bases. Trimming left V 4 bases short and J 4 bases short, with 9 bases between. The CDR3 runs 13 residues. The germline CDR1 and CDR2 sequences are SGHRS and YFSETQ.

V usage is TRBV5-4 and J usage is TRBJ1-4; 11 positions match TRBD1. The ends lost 4 bases at V and 7 bases at J; junction bases unmatched: 9. This CDR3 has 16 amino acids. Germline CDR1 is SGHNT and CDR2 is YYREEE (reference sequence). The CDR3 nucleotides are TGTGCCAGCAGCCCAGGACAGGGGGCGAACGGTGAAAAACTGTTTTTT. As protein: CASSPGQGANGEKLFF.

This chain connects TRBV9 to TRBJ2-7, with no clear D. V lost 0 bases, J lost 3 bases, and 10 bases lay in between. The germline V gene has CDR1 SGDLS and CDR2 YYNGEE. This CDR3 has 14 amino acids. CDR3 in DNA: TGTGCCAGCAGCGTAGTAGCATTCGGCTACGAGCAGTACTTC. Translation gives CASSVVAFGYEQYF.

This chain joins TRBV10-2 and TRBJ2-5; 7 bases are shared with TRBD1. With 6 bases clipped from V and 4 bases from J, the junction kept 8 bases outside the gene matches. The CDR3 extends over 14 amino acids. Germline CDR1 is WSHSY and CDR2 is SAAADI. The DNA of the CDR3 is TGCGCCAGCAGCTTTCGCAGGGGGTCAGAGACCCAGTACTTC. Amino acids: CASSFRRGSETQYF.

The gene calls are TRBV4-1 and TRBJ2-5, with 11 bases identical to TRBD2. This CDR3 contains 16 residues. CDR1 and CDR2 from the germline V gene are MGHRA and YSYEKL. The ends lost 3 bases at V and 1 base at J; junction bases unmatched: 4. The CDR3 protein is CASSHPGLAAQETQYF. As DNA, the CDR3 is TGCGCCAGCAGCCATCCGGGACTAGCGGCCCAAGAGACCCAGTACTTC.

This rearrangement joins TRBV19 to TRBJ2-3; 9 nucleotides agree with TRBD2. From germline, CDR1 is LNHDA and CDR2 SQIVND (reference sequence). CDR3 size: 14 residues. Trimming removed 3 bases from V and 8 bases from J; junction bases left unmatched: 6. This CDR3 is CASSISSGGITQYF. CDR3 DNA: TGTGCCAGTAGTATCTCGAGCGGGGGGATTACGCAGTATTTT.